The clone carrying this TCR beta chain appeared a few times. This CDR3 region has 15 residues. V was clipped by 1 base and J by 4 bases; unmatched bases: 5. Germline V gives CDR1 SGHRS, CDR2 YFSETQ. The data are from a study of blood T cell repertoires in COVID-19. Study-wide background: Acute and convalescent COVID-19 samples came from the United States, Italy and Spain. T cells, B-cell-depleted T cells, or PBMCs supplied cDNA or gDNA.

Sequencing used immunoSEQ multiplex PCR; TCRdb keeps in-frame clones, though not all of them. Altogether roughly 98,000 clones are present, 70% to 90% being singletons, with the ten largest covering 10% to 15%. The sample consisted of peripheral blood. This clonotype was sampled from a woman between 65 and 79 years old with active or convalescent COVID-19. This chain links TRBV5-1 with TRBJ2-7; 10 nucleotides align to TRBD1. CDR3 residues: CASSLSWTGGYEQYF. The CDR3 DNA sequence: TGCGCCAGCAGCTTGAGTTGGACAGGGGGTTACGAGCAGTACTTC.